These T cell receptor beta chains were read from a single sample in a study of blood T cells in healthy people across ages. TCRdb redid the calling of the 5' RACE reads with MiXCR, one entry per CDR3 protein. The sample records about 1,600,000 distinct CDR3 sequences, about 43% being singletons. Sample: blood. These receptors all stem from a woman aged 18-35 years in good health. Each CDR3 is given with its conserved first and last residue. D genes are given only for firm matches. Clone size is given for some rows only: seen once, a few or many times, or a class if the clone is expanded.

. TRBJ1-6 . TRBV10-1 TGCGCCAGCAGTGAGGTCACAGGCAGGTCACCCCTCCACTTT CASSEVTGRSPLHF
few TRBJ2-5 TRBD2 TRBV20-1 TGCAGCCTCGGGGGGGTTCAAGAGACCCAGTACTTC CSLGGVQETQYF
. TRBJ1-2 TRBD1 TRBV7-9 TGTGCCAGTTTGGGGGGGACAGGCGCTAACTATGGCTACACCTTC CASLGGTGANYGYTF
. TRBJ2-5 TRBD2 TRBV7-9 TGTGCCAGCAGCTTAGAGCTAGCGGGAGGATACCAAGAGACCCAGTACTTC CASSLELAGGYQETQYF
few TRBJ2-5 TRBD1 TRBV19 TGTGCCAGTGGCGAGGCAGGGGGTTTGGAGACCCAGTACTTC CASGEAGGLETQYF
. TRBJ1-5 TRBD1 TRBV20-1 TGCAGTGCTAGGAGACAGGGAGGGTTGAGCAATCAGCCCCAGCATTTT CSARRQGGLSNQPQHF
. TRBJ2-7 . TRBV20-1 TGCAGTGCTAGAGATTTAAGTGAAGGGTTCTCCTACGAGCAGTACTTC CSARDLSEGFSYEQYF
. TRBJ2-7 TRBD2 TRBV27 TGTGCCAGCAGTTTCCAGGGACTAGCGGGGGGGCTCTACGAGCAGTACTTC CASSFQGLAGGLYEQYF
. TRBJ2-7 . TRBV6-1 TGTGCCAGCAGTGAAGCCCTGACACAACCCTTTACCTACGAGCAGTACTTC CASSEALTQPFTYEQYF
few TRBJ2-1 TRBD2 TRBV20-1 TGCAGTGCCAGACTAGCGGGAGGCCTCAATGAGCAGTTCTTC CSARLAGGLNEQFF
few TRBJ2-3 TRBD2 TRBV4-1 TGCGCCAGCAGCCACAGACTAGCGGGAGTATTTGCTAGCACAGATACGCAGTATTTT CASSHRLAGVFASTDTQYF
. TRBJ1-6 . TRBV3-1 TGTGCCAGCAGCCAAGAATGGGGGCAACTGGATAATTCACCCCTCCACTTT CASSQEWGQLDNSPLHF
few TRBJ1-5 TRBD1 TRBV6-5 TGTGCCAGCAGTCCCCGCCGGGACAGGGACGAACCCCAGCATTTT CASSPRRDRDEPQHF
few TRBJ2-7 TRBD2 TRBV6-4 TGTGCCAGCAGTGACTTTAGCGGGAGCGAGCAGTACTTC CASSDFSGSEQYF
. TRBJ1-1 . TRBV10-3 TGTGCCATTTCCGACAGGAACACTGAAGCTTTCTTT CAISDRNTEAFF
many TRBJ1-5 . TRBV6-1 TGTGCCAGCAGTGATCAGGGACATCAGCCCCAGCATTTT CASSDQGHQPQHF
. TRBJ1-5 TRBD1 TRBV7-2 TGTGCCAGCAGCGCGGCCGGGACAGGGAACCAGCCCCAGCATTTT CASSAAGTGNQPQHF
. TRBJ1-1 . TRBV27 TGTGCCAGCAGATTCGCGGGGAACACTGAAGCTTTCTTT CASRFAGNTEAFF
few TRBJ2-1 TRBD2 TRBV20-1 TGCAGTGCTAGAGAGGGTAGCGGGGGGTCCTCCTACAATGAGCAGTTCTTC CSAREGSGGSSYNEQFF
few TRBJ2-1 . TRBV28 TGTGCCAGCGCGGGACAGTCTTACAATGAGCAGTTCTTC CASAGQSYNEQFF
. TRBJ1-4 . TRBV7-2 TGTGCCAGCAGCTTCCCTGGGGGCGAAAAACTGTTTTTT CASSFPGGEKLFF
. TRBJ2-5 . TRBV7-2 TGTGCCAGCAGCTCATCCCTAGGGCTGGCGGAGCAGTACTTC CASSSSLGLAEQYF
few TRBJ2-4 . TRBV20-1 TGCAGTGTAGTAAACAACATTCAGTACTTC CSVVNNIQYF